The source of this T cell receptor beta chain is a study of blood T cell repertoires in COVID-19. Study at large: The study drew acute and convalescent COVID-19 samples from the United States, Italy and Spain. The cDNA or gDNA used as material had been derived from T cells, B-cell-depleted T cells, or PBMCs.

The assay was immunoSEQ multiplex PCR, and TCRdb's table has in-frame clones only and misses some. This sample has 55,000 to 75,000 clones, with about four fifths found just once. Germline V gene data show CDR1 as WSHSY and CDR2 as SAAADI. This CDR3 has 17 amino acids. After removal of 2 bases from V and 2 bases from J, the junction contained 4 bases not matched to a gene. The sequenced material came from peripheral blood. The rearrangement uses TRBV10-2 and TRBJ1-6, with TRBD1 matching over 9 bases. This clonotype was obtained from a man of 80 years or more with COVID-19, enrolled during active disease. CDR3 nucleotide sequence: TGCGCCAGCAGTGAGATACAGGGGGCTACCTATAATTCACCCCTCCACTTT. The encoded protein is CASSEIQGATYNSPLHF.